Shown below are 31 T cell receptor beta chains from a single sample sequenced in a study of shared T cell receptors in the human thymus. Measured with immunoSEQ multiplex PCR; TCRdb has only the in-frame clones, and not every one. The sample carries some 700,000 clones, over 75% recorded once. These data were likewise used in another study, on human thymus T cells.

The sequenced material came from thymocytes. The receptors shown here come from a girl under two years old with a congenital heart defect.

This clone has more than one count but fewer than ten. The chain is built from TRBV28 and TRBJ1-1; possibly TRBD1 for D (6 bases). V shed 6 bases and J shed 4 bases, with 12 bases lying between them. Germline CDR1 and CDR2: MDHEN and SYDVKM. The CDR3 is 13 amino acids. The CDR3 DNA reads TGTGCCAGCAGGCCCACAGGGTGCACTGAAGCTTTCTTT. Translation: CASRPTGCTEAFF.

In DNA, the CDR3 is TGTGCCAGCAGCCCTCGGACTAGTTGGGTCGATGAGCAGTTCTTC. It translates to CASSPRTSWVDEQFF. J is TRBJ2-1 and V is TRBV7-6; 7 nucleotides align to TRBD2. With 5 bases clipped from V and 8 bases from J, the junction kept 12 bases outside the gene matches. Germline V gene lookup returns CDR1 SGHVS and CDR2 FNYEAQ. The CDR3 runs 15 residues.

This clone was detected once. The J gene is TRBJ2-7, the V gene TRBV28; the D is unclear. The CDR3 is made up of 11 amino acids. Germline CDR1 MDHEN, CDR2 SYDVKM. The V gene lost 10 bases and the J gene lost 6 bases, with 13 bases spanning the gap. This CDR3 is CATRVLCEQYF. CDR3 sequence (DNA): TGTGCCACTAGAGTCCTTTGCGAGCAGTACTTC.

For the CDR3, the DNA is TGTGCCAGCAGTCAGAATTCACCCCTCCACTTT. This codes for CASSQNSPLHF. The V gene is TRBV14, the J gene TRBJ1-6; D remains ambiguous. The germline V gene has CDR1 SGHDN and CDR2 FVKESK. The CDR3 contains 11 residues. V dropped 6 bases and J dropped 7 bases, with 4 bases sitting between them.

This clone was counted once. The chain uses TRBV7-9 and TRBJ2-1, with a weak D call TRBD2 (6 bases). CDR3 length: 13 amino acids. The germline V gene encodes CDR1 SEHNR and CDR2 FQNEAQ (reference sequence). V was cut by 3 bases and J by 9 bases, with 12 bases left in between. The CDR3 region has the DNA TGTGCCAGCAGCTTGGGTAGCGGCCTTGAGCAGTTCTTC. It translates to CASSLGSGLEQFF.

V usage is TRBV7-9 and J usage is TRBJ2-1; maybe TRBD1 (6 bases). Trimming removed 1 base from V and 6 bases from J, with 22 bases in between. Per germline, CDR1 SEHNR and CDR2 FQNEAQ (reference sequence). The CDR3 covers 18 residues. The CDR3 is CASSLEMVRTVPGNEQFF. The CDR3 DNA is TGTGCCAGCAGCTTAGAGATGGTTCGGACAGTTCCCGGCAATGAGCAGTTCTTC.

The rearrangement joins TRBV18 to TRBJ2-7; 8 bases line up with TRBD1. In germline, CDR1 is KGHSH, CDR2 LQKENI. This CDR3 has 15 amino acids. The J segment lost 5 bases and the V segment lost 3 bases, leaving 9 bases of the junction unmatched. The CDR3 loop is CASSPLGQGTDEQYF. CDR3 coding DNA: TGTGCCAGCTCACCCCTAGGACAGGGAACTGACGAGCAGTACTTC.

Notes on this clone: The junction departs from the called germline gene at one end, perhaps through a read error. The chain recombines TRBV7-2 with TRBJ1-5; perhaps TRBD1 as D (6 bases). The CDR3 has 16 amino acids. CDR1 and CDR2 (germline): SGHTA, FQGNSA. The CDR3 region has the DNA TGTGCCAGCAGCTCGGGACACGGACTTAGCGATCAGCCCCAGCATTTT. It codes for CASSSGHGLSDQPQHF.

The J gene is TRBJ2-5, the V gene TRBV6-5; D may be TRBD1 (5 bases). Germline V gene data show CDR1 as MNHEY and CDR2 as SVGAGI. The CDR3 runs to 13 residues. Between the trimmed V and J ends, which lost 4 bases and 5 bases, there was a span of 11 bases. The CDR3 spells CASSLVGRETQYF. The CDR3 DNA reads TGTGCCAGCAGTTTGGTGGGGCGGGAGACCCAGTACTTC.

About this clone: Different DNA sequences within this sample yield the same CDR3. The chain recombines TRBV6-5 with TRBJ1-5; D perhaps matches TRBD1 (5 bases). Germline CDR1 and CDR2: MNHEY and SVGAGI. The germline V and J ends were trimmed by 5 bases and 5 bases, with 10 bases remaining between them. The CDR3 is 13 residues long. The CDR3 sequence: CASSPDRDQPQHF. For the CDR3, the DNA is TGTGCCAGCAGTCCCGACAGAGATCAGCCCCAGCATTTT.

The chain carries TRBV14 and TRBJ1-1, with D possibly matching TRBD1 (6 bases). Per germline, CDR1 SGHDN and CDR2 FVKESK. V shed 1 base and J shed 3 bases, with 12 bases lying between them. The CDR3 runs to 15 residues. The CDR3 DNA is TGTGCCAGCAGCCAAGTTCAGGGGCCCGACACTGAAGCTTTCTTT. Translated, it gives CASSQVQGPDTEAFF.

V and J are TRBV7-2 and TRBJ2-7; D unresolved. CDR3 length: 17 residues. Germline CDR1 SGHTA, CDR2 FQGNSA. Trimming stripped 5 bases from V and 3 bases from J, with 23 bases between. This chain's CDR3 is CASSPPEEQPNYYEQYF. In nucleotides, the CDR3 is TGTGCCAGCAGCCCCCCTGAGGAGCAACCGAACTACTACGAGCAGTACTTC.

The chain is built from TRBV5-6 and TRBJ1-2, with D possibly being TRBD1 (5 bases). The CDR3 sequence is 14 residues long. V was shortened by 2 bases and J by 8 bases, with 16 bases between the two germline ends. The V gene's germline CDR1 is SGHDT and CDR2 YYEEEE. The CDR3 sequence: CASSFFGQGYGYTF. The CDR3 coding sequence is TGTGCCAGCAGCTTTTTCGGGCAGGGATACGGCTACACCTTC.

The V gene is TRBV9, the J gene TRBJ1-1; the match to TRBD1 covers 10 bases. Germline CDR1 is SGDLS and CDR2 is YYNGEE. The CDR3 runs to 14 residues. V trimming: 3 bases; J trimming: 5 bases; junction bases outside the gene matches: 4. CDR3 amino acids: CASSAGQGGTEAFF. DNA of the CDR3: TGTGCCAGCAGCGCCGGACAGGGGGGGACTGAAGCTTTCTTT.

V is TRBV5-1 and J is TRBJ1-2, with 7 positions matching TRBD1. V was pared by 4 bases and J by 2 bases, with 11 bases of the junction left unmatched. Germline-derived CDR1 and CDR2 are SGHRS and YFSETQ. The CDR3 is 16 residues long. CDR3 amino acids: CASSPPDRVGNYGYTF. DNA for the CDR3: TGCGCCAGCAGCCCCCCCGACAGGGTGGGAAACTATGGCTACACCTTC.

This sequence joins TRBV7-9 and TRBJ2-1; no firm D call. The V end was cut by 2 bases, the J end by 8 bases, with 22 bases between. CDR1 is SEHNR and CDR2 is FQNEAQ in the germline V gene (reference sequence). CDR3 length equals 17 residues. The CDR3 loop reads CASSLFPEAARSDEQFF. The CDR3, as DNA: TGTGCCAGCAGCTTATTCCCCGAGGCTGCTCGTTCCGATGAGCAGTTCTTC.

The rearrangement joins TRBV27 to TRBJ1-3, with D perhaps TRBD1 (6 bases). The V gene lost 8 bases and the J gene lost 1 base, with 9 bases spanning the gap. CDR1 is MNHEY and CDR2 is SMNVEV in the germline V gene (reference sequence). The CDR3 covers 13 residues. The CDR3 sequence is CASRQASGNTIYF. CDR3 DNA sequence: TGTGCCAGCCGACAGGCTTCTGGAAACACCATATATTTT.

CDR3 region: CASSLSGTGGVAGDEPQHF. The CDR3 DNA reads as TGTGCCAGCAGTTTATCGGGGACAGGGGGCGTGGCTGGTGATGAGCCCCAGCATTTT. The V call is TRBV27, the J call TRBJ1-5; 12 bases are a match to TRBD1. Germline V lookup: CDR1 MNHEY, CDR2 SMNVEV (reference sequence). The CDR3 runs to 19 residues. The ends lost 0 bases at V and 8 bases at J; junction bases unmatched: 14.

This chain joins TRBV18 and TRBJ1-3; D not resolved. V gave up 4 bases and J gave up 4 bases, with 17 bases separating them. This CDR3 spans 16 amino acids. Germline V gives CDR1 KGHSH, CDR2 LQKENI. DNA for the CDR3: TGTGCCAGCTCACATTATTCGGAGACCGAAGGAAACACCATATATTTT. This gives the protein CASSHYSETEGNTIYF.

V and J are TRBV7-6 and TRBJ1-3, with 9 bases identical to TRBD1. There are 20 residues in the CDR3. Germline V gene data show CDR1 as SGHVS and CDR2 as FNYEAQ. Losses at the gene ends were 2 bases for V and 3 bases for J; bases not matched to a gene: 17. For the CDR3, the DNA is TGTGCCAGCAGCTTAAACGGTCAGGGACGGGACAGGGATAGTGGAAACACCATATATTTT. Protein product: CASSLNGQGRDRDSGNTIYF.

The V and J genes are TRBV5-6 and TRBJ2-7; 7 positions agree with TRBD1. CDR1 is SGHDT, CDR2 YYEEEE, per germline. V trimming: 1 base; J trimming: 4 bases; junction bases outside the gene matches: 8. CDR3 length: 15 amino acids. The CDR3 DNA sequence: TGTGCCAGCAGCTTGTATCGGCCGACAGGGTACGAGCAGTACTTC. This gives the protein CASSLYRPTGYEQYF.

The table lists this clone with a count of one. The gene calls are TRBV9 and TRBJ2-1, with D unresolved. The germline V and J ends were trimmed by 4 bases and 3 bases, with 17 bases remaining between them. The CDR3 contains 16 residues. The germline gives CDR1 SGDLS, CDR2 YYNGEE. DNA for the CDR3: TGTGCCAGCAGCTCGAAGGAAAAGGCGGACTACAATGAGCAGTTCTTC. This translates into CASSSKEKADYNEQFF.

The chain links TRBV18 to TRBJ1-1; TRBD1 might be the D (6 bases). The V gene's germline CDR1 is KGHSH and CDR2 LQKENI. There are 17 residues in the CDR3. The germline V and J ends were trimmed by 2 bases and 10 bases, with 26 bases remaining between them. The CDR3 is CASSPITGGGYVPPAFF. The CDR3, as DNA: TGTGCCAGCTCACCAATTACGGGGGGCGGGTATGTCCCCCCAGCTTTCTTT.

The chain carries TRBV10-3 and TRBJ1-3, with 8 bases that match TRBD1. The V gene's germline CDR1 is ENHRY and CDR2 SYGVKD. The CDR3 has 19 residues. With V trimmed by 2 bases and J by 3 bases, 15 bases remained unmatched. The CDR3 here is CAISEQGAQVHERGNTIYF. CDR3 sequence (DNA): TGTGCCATCAGTGAGCAGGGGGCGCAGGTCCACGAGCGTGGAAACACCATATATTTT.

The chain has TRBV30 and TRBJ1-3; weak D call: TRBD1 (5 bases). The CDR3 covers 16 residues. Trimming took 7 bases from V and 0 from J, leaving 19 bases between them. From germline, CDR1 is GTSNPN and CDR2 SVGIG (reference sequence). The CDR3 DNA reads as TGTGCCTCACGAAGGAGGGGCCTTCTCTCTGGAAACACCATATATTTT. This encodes CASRRRGLLSGNTIYF. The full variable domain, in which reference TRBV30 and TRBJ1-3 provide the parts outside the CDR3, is SQTIHQWPATLVQPVGSPLSLECTVEGTSNPNLYWYRQAAGRGLQLLFYSVGIGQISSEVPQNLSASRPQDRQFILSSKKLLLSDSGFYLCASRRRGLLSGNTIYFGEGSWLTVV.

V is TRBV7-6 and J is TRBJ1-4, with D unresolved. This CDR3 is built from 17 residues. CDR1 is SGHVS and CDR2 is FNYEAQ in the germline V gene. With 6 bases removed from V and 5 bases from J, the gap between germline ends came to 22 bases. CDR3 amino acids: CASRPFGWRGKNEKLFF. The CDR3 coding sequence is TGTGCCAGCAGGCCGTTTGGGTGGAGAGGGAAGAATGAAAAACTGTTTTTT.

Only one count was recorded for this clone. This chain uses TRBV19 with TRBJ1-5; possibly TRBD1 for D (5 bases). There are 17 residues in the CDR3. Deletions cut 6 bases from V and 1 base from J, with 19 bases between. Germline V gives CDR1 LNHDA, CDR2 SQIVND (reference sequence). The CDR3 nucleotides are TGTGCCAGTAGCGGATATTCCCGACAGTCAAGCAATCAGCCCCAGCATTTT. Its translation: CASSGYSRQSSNQPQHF.

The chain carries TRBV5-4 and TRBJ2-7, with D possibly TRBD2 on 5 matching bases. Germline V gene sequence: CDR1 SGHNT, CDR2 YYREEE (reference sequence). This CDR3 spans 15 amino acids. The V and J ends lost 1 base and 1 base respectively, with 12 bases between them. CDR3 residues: CASSLRSDSSYEQYF. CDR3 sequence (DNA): TGTGCCAGCAGCTTGCGGTCGGACTCTTCCTACGAGCAGTACTTC.

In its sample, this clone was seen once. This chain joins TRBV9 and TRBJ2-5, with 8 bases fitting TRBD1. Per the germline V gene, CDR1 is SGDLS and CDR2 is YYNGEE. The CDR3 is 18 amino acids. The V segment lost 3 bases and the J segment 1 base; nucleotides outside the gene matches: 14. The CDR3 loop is CASSARGAYRGFQETQYF. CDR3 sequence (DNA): TGTGCCAGCAGCGCCAGGGGGGCTTACAGGGGGTTCCAAGAGACCCAGTACTTC.

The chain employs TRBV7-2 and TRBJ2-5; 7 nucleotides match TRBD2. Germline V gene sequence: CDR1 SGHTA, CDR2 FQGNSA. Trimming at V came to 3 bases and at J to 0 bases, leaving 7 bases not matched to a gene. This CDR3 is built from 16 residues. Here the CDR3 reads CASSLGRLANQETQYF. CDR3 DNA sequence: TGTGCCAGCAGCTTGGGAAGACTAGCCAACCAAGAGACCCAGTACTTC.

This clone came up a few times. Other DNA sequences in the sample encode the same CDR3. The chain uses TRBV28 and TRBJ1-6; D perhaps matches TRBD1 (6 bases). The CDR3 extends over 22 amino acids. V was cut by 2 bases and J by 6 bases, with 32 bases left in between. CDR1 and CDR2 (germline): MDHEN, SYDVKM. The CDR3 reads CASSLRDNNLVLLGLINSPLHF. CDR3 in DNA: TGTGCCAGCAGTTTACGGGACAACAACCTAGTCCTGTTAGGTCTAATTAATTCACCCCTCCACTTT.